This T cell receptor beta chain was sequenced in a study of shared clonotypes between healthy human individuals (dated by TCRdb to 2020 to 2021). For the wider study: A couple of women and three men aged 18 to 49 years were included in the cohort. For each donor, three plates each were used for CD4 naive and CD4 memory, two plates were used for CD8 naive, and one plate was used for CD8 memory. Blood TCR repertoires of several healthy adults were deeply sequenced to estimate repertoire size and the extent of clonotype sharing between individuals. Different laboratories and diverse techniques were used to prepare libraries and sequence TCR repertoires, to increase sequencing depth and limit assay-specific biases. Leukapheresis yielded between about 0.8 and 8.9 billion PBMCs per donor. Overall study outcomes, separate from this receptor: The small number of donors limited the genetic and exposure-history diversity represented. Naive subsets generally had larger estimated clonotype richness than memory subsets. Sampling was restricted to blood, and TCR repertoires in tissue are likely to differ from TCR repertoires in blood. Compared with non-shared clonotypes, clonotypes shared by all four sorted-subset donors had higher generation probabilities. Around 5.4% of naive CD4, 3% to 3.5% of naive CD8, 2.3% of memory CD4, and more than 0.35% of memory CD8 clonotypes were shared across several donors. Pairwise subsampling indicated that sequencing depth was expected to affect the degree of clonotype sharing among donors. Rarefaction of sorted-subset datasets indicated incomplete sequencing despite the large sequencing depth.

The donors were healthy, HIV-negative adults who had no recently reported acute infections or vaccinations. Every donor was a Caucasian adult living in Nashville, Tennessee, USA. CD4+ T cells were enriched through magnetic negative selection, after which naive cells were positively selected on CD45RA and the remaining negative fraction served as the memory subset. After blood collection by leukapheresis, PBMCs were isolated using Ficoll-Histopaque density gradient centrifugation and then cryopreserved in the vapor phase of liquid nitrogen. Analytical flow cytometry was used to check the purity and quantity of every magnetically sorted T cell population. Each sorted fraction had its genomic DNA isolated and then quantified by UV absorbance on a Nanodrop 2000c. Of note for this clone: Its cognate antigen has yet to be identified. One base away there is no much larger clone; base qualities are not given.

V is cut by 3 bases and J by 13 bases, and the space between the germline ends is 21 bases. Including the terminal cysteine and phenylalanine, the CDR3 comprises 15 residues. Only the CDR3 part of the read is kept: 45 bases, read in frame from the first base. Per the germline V gene, MDHEN is the CDR1 and SYDVKM is the CDR2. Using the deep immunoSEQ assay, multiplex PCR amplified TCR CDR3 regions from genomic DNA. Extracted genomic DNA from each cell subset was spread evenly across all wells of several immunoSEQ 96-well plates, with each plate serving as a replicate. For sorted subsets, each replicate PCR was loaded with around 220 ng genomic DNA, equivalent to roughly 30,000 T cell genomes. Purified libraries were quantified with a Qubit 3.0 fluorometer, sized on a Bioanalyzer 2100, and re-quantified with the KAPA Library Quantification kit. A separate single-read 150-cycle Illumina NextSeq 550 flow cell was used to sequence each immunoSEQ 96-well plate. Concerning the study's data processing: Because the immunoSEQ output held only junctional sequences and lacked quality scores, the filtering could not match the filtering applied to full-length reads. Sequences were annotated with PyIR, a Python wrapper for IgBLAST v1.9, and V/J genes and CDR3 were assigned using IMGT germline references. Reads were filtered out if the reads had weak V/J assignments (E-value above 1e-6), no CDR3, stop codons, out-of-frame junctions, or ambiguous translated residues. V3J clonotypes were defined as sequences sharing an identical inferred V gene, J gene, and CDR3 amino acid sequence. Percentage overlap between repertoires was computed as shared unique clonotypes divided by the size of the smaller repertoire. Richness of each repertoire was evaluated using RTK rarefaction, the Chao1 estimator, and Recon v2.1 estimates of unobserved clonotypes. Generation probabilities for all TCRbeta clonotypes obtained by the gDNA method from several donors were computed using OLGA. Not all clones reach the TCRdb copy of this immuneACCESS table, which keeps in-frame sequences only. Checked studies attribute under half of the gap to unresolved V genes and leave the rest unexplained. V and J calls plus clone size are reproduced from that table; the DNA served to infer D and trimming. Here the sample has hundreds of thousands of clones; about 74% occur a single time. The leading ten clones occupy more than 1.5% of the sample.

The origin of this receptor is a woman aged 30 to 39 in good health. The chain is encoded by TRBV28 joined to TRBJ1-4; the D gene is perhaps TRBD1, from 6 matching bases. Material: memory CD4+ T cells sorted from blood. Explained via the paper, the cell subset or site label denotes: CD45RA-negative fraction. Here the CDR3 is given as CASSFLSNSGQILFF. The base sequence is TGTGCCAGCAGTTTTTTGTCCAATAGTGGACAGATACTGTTTTTT.